Shown below are 16 T cell receptor beta chains from a single sample sequenced in a study of blood T cell repertoires in COVID-19. Only in-frame clones appear in the TCRdb table, and some are missing; sequencing was by immunoSEQ multiplex PCR. The sample has about 72,000 clones, less than 85% seen once. Sequencing was done on a sample of peripheral blood. Receptors were obtained from a man aged 55 to 69 with acute or convalescent COVID-19.

This clone was seen more than once but under ten times. Other DNA sequences in this sample translate to the same CDR3. This rearrangement joins TRBV3-1 (or the pseudogene TRBV3-2) to TRBJ2-5, with 9 nucleotides matching TRBD1. V shed 1 base, J shed 1 base, and the junction held 4 bases outside the gene matches. This CDR3 has 16 amino acids. Looked up from germline, CDR1 is LGHDT and CDR2 is YNNKEL (reference sequence). The DNA for the CDR3 is TGTGCCAGCAGCCAAGGGACAGGGGTTGTCCAAGAGACCCAGTACTTC. Translating it yields CASSQGTGVVQETQYF.

The chain carries TRBV6-6 and TRBJ1-2, with D tentatively TRBD1 (6 bases). This CDR3 spans 12 amino acids. Trimming removed 7 bases at V and 8 bases at J, with 14 bases between. CDR1 and CDR2 (germline): MNHNY, SVGAGI (reference sequence). CDR3: CASTTGFGGYTF. CDR3 coding DNA: TGTGCCAGCACTACAGGGTTCGGGGGCTACACCTTC.

The gene calls are TRBV21-1 and TRBJ1-6. TRBV21-1 is a known pseudogene. This CDR3 has 24 residues. The CDR3: CASSTLRASRTPLHERVLVSPLHF. CDR3 DNA sequence: TGTGCCAGCAGCACGTTACGGGCAAGCCGAACTCCTCTTCATGAGAGGGTTCTTGTATCACCCCTCCACTTT.

CDR3 in DNA: TGTGCCAGCAGTTACCCCAGGGGCAAGCAGTACTTC. Translating gives CASSYPRGKQYF. The chain couples TRBV6-2 or TRBV6-3 to TRBJ2-7; tentatively, D is TRBD1 (6 bases). V lost 2 bases and J 8 bases, leaving 10 bases between the germline ends. This CDR3 is 12 amino acids long. Germline-derived CDR1 and CDR2 are MNHEY and SVGEGT.

The gene calls are TRBV29-1 and TRBJ1-5, with D possibly matching TRBD1 (6 bases). Per the germline V gene, CDR1 is SQVTM and CDR2 is ANQGSEA. The CDR3 has 13 amino acids. The V end was cut by 4 bases, the J end by 3 bases, with 10 bases between. CDR3 in amino acids: CSVVGALNQPQHF. DNA for the CDR3: TGCAGCGTTGTGGGGGCCCTCAATCAGCCCCAGCATTTT. Complete variable domain (other parts from reference TRBV29-1 and TRBJ1-5): SAVISQKPSRDICQRGTSLTIQCQVDSQVTMMFWYRQQPGQSLTLIATANQGSEATYESGFVIDKFPISRPNLTFSTLTVSNMSPEDSSIYLCSVVGALNQPQHFGDGTRLSIL.

This chain joins TRBV20-1 and TRBJ2-7; D gene uncertain. The CDR3 has 11 amino acids. V shed 0 bases and J shed 3 bases, with 3 bases lying between them. The germline V gene has CDR1 DFQATT and CDR2 SNEGSKA (reference sequence). This CDR3 reads CSARDLYEQYF. CDR3 bases: TGCAGTGCTAGAGATCTCTACGAGCAGTACTTC.

The table lists this clone with a count of one. V and J are TRBV2 and TRBJ2-3; D not resolved. The V gene lost 8 bases and the J gene lost 3 bases, with 12 bases spanning the gap. CDR1 and CDR2 from the germline V gene are SNHLY and FYNNEI. This CDR3 spans 13 amino acids. CDR3 bases: TGTGCCAGCCGGCGGATGCCTACAGATACGCAGTATTTT. This encodes CASRRMPTDTQYF.

This clone appeared a single time. This rearrangement joins TRBV5-8 to TRBJ1-4; 9 bases map to TRBD1. The CDR3 runs 14 residues. Germline CDR1 reads SGHTS; CDR2 reads YDEGEE. The V and J ends lost 2 bases and 6 bases, in that order; junction bases with no gene match: 2. The CDR3 spells CASSLGTGYEKLFF. As DNA, the CDR3 is TGTGCCAGCAGCTTAGGGACAGGGTATGAAAAACTGTTTTTT.

This chain links TRBV28 with TRBJ1-1; 7 bases fit TRBD1. This CDR3 contains 13 residues. The J segment lost 9 bases and the V segment lost 3 bases, leaving 7 bases of the junction unmatched. Germline CDR1 MDHEN, CDR2 SYDVKM. CDR3 in amino acids: CASSFHRGKKAFF. The CDR3 bases are TGTGCCAGCAGTTTTCACAGGGGAAAGAAAGCTTTCTTT.

J is TRBJ1-5 and V is TRBV4-1; TRBD1 aligns across 7 bases. The CDR3 is 14 residues long. V shed 0 bases, J shed 5 bases, and the junction held 1 base outside the gene matches. Germline loops: CDR1 MGHRA, CDR2 YSYEKL. CDR3 bases: TGCGCCAGCAGCCAAGATACAGGGGATCAGCCCCAGCATTTT. It encodes CASSQDTGDQPQHF.

The genes are TRBV19 and TRBJ1-4; the D gene is possibly TRBD1 (6 bases). The ends were cut back, 6 bases at V and 5 bases at J, with 16 bases in the middle. CDR1 is LNHDA, CDR2 SQIVND, per germline (reference sequence). This CDR3 contains 15 residues. In DNA, the CDR3 is TGTGCCAGTAGCACACAGGGCACATTAAATGAAAAACTGTTTTTT. Translation gives CASSTQGTLNEKLFF.

This rearrangement joins TRBV10-3 to TRBJ2-1, with D possibly TRBD2 on 5 matching bases. The CDR3 contains 15 residues. Trimming left V 4 bases short and J 0 bases short, with 10 bases between. Per the germline V gene, CDR1 is ENHRY and CDR2 is SYGVKD. The CDR3 sequence: CAISAGESSYNEQFF. CDR3 nucleotides: TGTGCCATCAGTGCCGGGGAGAGCTCCTACAATGAGCAGTTCTTC.

This clone was counted once. The chain joins TRBV10-2 to TRBJ1-5; D gene uncertain. The germline CDR1 and CDR2 sequences are WSHSY and SAAADI. V lost 1 base to trimming and J lost 7 bases, with 11 bases between them. This CDR3 comprises 14 residues. CDR3 DNA sequence: TGCGCCAGCAGTGAGTATGGGTCGGAGCAGCCCCAGCATTTT. It is translated as CASSEYGSEQPQHF.

The chain employs TRBV11-2 and TRBJ2-1; 13 positions match TRBD2. The V gene's germline CDR1 is SGHAT and CDR2 FQNNGV. V was clipped by 0 bases and J by 8 bases; unmatched bases: 13. This CDR3 is built from 19 residues. The chain's CDR3 is CASSLEDPTSGGPGYEQFF. Written as DNA, the CDR3 is TGTGCCAGCAGCTTAGAGGACCCGACTAGCGGGGGGCCTGGCTATGAGCAGTTCTTC.

This chain links TRBV5-1 with TRBJ2-5; D gene unclear. The V end lost 1 base, the J end lost 1 base, and 8 bases lay between the germline ends. This CDR3 has 14 residues. In germline, CDR1 is SGHRS, CDR2 YFSETQ. The CDR3 region has the DNA TGCGCCAGCAGCTTGATAGCCAGCCAAGAGACCCAGTACTTC. Amino acids: CASSLIASQETQYF.

The chain recombines TRBV5-1 with TRBJ2-5; D is unclear. The CDR3 runs to 12 residues. Germline lookup yields CDR1 SGHRS and CDR2 YFSETQ. Trimming shortened V by 0 bases and J by 5 bases, and 5 bases separated the two germline ends. In DNA, the CDR3 is TGCGCCAGCAGCTTGGCCGTCGAGACCCAGTACTTC. Encoded protein: CASSLAVETQYF.